Below are 27 T cell receptor beta chains sequenced from a single sample in a study of cytomegalovirus exposure and HLA in healthy donors. The PCR used 60 Vbeta and 13 Jbeta primers. TCRdb's table, derived via immunoSEQ multiplex PCR, lists solely in-frame clones and lacks some. The table records roughly 120,000 clones, 77% of them present only once. Sequencing was carried out using PBMCs. These receptors were taken from a human donor in good health.

The rearrangement joins TRBV2 to TRBJ1-2; no reliable D call. Germline V gene lookup returns CDR1 SNHLY and CDR2 FYNNEI. The CDR3 has 14 amino acids. The V gene lost 4 bases and the J gene lost 8 bases, with 17 bases spanning the gap. CDR3 sequence: CASSGAGGLLGYTF. The CDR3 DNA sequence: TGTGCCAGCAGTGGGGCAGGAGGGCTCCTAGGCTACACCTTC.

This clone showed up just a few times. This sequence joins TRBV19 and TRBJ1-3, with D perhaps matching TRBD1 (5 bases). Germline CDR1 and CDR2: LNHDA and SQIVND (reference sequence). V was pared by 7 bases and J by 0 bases, with 10 bases between. CDR3 length: 14 amino acids. The CDR3 sequence is CASKGASSGNTIYF. The CDR3 coding sequence is TGTGCCAGTAAAGGGGCGAGCTCTGGAAACACCATATATTTT.

The chain links TRBV18 to TRBJ2-7; 9 bases align to TRBD2. The CDR3 totals 17 residues. CDR1 is KGHSH, CDR2 LQKENI, per germline. J lost 2 bases, V lost 0 bases, and 8 bases had no gene match. CDR3 amino acids: CASSPPGLAGGPYEQYF. The DNA of the CDR3 is TGTGCCAGCTCACCACCGGGGCTGGCGGGAGGGCCCTACGAGCAGTACTTC.

The sample holds a few counts of this clone. In DNA form, the CDR3 reads TGTGCCAGCAGCCTGTCTTGGACAGGGGTCCCCTTCAATTCACCCCTCCACTTT. Residues: CASSLSWTGVPFNSPLHF. The V and J genes are TRBV28 and TRBJ1-6; 9 bases are a match to TRBD1. Germline CDR1 is MDHEN and CDR2 is SYDVKM. Trimming removed 6 bases from V and 7 bases from J; junction bases left unmatched: 16. This CDR3 region has 18 residues.

The genes are TRBV4-1 and TRBJ2-2, with 7 positions matching TRBD2. From germline, CDR1 is MGHRA and CDR2 YSYEKL. V lost 2 bases to trimming and J lost 2 bases; unmatched junction nucleotides: 5. CDR3 length equals 16 residues. CDR3 residues: CASSQLAGANTGELFF. The CDR3 DNA is TGCGCCAGCAGCCAACTGGCGGGAGCAAACACCGGGGAGCTGTTTTTT.

V usage is TRBV28 and J usage is TRBJ2-3; 14 bases align to TRBD2. The J segment lost 4 bases and the V segment lost 6 bases, leaving 3 bases of the junction unmatched. Per the germline V gene, CDR1 is MDHEN and CDR2 is SYDVKM. The CDR3 spans 15 residues. The CDR3 loop reads CASRRTSGRSDTQYF. The CDR3 region has the DNA TGTGCCAGCAGGCGGACTAGCGGGAGGTCAGATACGCAGTATTTT.

This chain uses TRBV19 with TRBJ2-7; TRBD2 aligns across 9 bases. CDR1 LNHDA and CDR2 SQIVND come from the germline V gene (reference sequence). CDR3 length: 16 residues. Trimming at V came to 3 bases and at J to 0 bases, leaving 6 bases not matched to a gene. CDR3 sequence reads: CASSIQREVPSYEQYF. DNA for the CDR3: TGTGCCAGTAGTATCCAGCGGGAGGTCCCCTCCTACGAGCAGTACTTC.

V and J are TRBV5-6 and TRBJ2-3, with 8 positions matching TRBD1. The germline CDR1 and CDR2 sequences are SGHDT and YYEEEE. The trim removed 6 bases at V and 3 bases at J, leaving 6 bases unmatched. The CDR3 runs 14 residues. The CDR3 DNA reads TGTGCCAGCATGAGGACAGGGATGACAGATACGCAGTATTTT. Encoded protein: CASMRTGMTDTQYF.

The rearrangement joins TRBV4-1 to TRBJ2-3, with D uncertain. CDR1 is MGHRA and CDR2 is YSYEKL in the germline V gene. The CDR3 contains 13 residues. Between the trimmed V and J ends, which lost 7 bases and 1 base, there was a span of 9 bases. CDR3 nucleotides: TGCGCCAGCACCGACAAGGGCACAGATACGCAGTATTTT. This gives the protein CASTDKGTDTQYF.

The chain recombines TRBV7-8 with TRBJ2-3, with TRBD2 matching 8 bases. Germline V CDR1 and CDR2: SGHVS, FQNEAQ. CDR3 length: 14 amino acids. Trimming cost V 5 bases and J 3 bases; bases outside gene matches: 4. The CDR3: CASSLGLATDTQYF. The CDR3 coding sequence is TGTGCCAGCAGCCTCGGACTAGCAACAGATACGCAGTATTTT.

The chain joins TRBV7-6 to TRBJ2-1; D possibly corresponds to TRBD2 (5 bases). V was trimmed by 1 base and J by 1 base, leaving 11 bases between them. This CDR3 is 16 amino acids long. In germline, CDR1 is SGHVS, CDR2 FNYEAQ. The CDR3 region is CASSLVVEGSYNEQFF. The DNA for the CDR3 is TGTGCCAGCAGCTTAGTTGTCGAGGGTTCCTACAATGAGCAGTTCTTC.

The J gene is TRBJ1-2, the V gene TRBV5-8; D is unclear. CDR3 size: 12 residues. With 2 bases removed from V and 2 bases from J, the gap between germline ends came to 4 bases. Per the germline V gene, CDR1 is SGHTS and CDR2 is YDEGEE. CDR3 in amino acids: CASSFVNYGYTF. CDR3 coding DNA: TGTGCCAGCAGCTTCGTAAACTATGGCTACACCTTC.

This chain links TRBV27 with TRBJ1-1; D is uncertain. The CDR3 consists of 15 residues. CDR1 is MNHEY and CDR2 is SMNVEV in the germline V gene (reference sequence). V lost 2 bases to trimming and J lost 7 bases, with 17 bases between them. This CDR3 is CASSLMRVPASEAFF. The CDR3 nucleotides are TGTGCCAGCAGTTTAATGAGGGTCCCAGCAAGTGAAGCTTTCTTT.

The chain uses TRBV6-5 and TRBJ1-2, with D maybe TRBD1 (6 bases). Germline-derived CDR1 and CDR2 are MNHEY and SVGAGI. The V end was cut by 5 bases, the J end by 4 bases, with 11 bases between. This CDR3 has 13 residues. CDR3 residues: CASSNRVGYGYTF. The CDR3 nucleotides read TGTGCCAGCAGTAACAGGGTCGGCTATGGCTACACCTTC.

V is TRBV15 and J is TRBJ1-3; the match to TRBD1 covers 8 bases. Losses at the gene ends were 0 bases for V and 7 bases for J; bases not matched to a gene: 5. Per the germline V gene, CDR1 is LNHNV and CDR2 is YYDKDF (reference sequence). This CDR3 has 15 residues. The DNA of the CDR3 is TGTGCCACCAGCAGAGATCCAGGGGGCTGGAACACCATATATTTT. Amino acid sequence: CATSRDPGGWNTIYF.

The CDR3 DNA reads as TGTGCCAGCAGCTCTCAGGTGACGGAACTGTTTTTT. This codes for CASSSQVTELFF. The chain carries TRBV7-9 and TRBJ1-4; no definite D call. V was pared by 4 bases and J by 12 bases, with 12 bases between. CDR3 length equals 12 residues. Germline CDR1 is SEHNR and CDR2 is FQNEAQ (reference sequence).

This clone was seen once. The rearrangement links TRBV5-4 to TRBJ2-3; perhaps TRBD1 as D (6 bases). The germline V and J ends were trimmed by 3 bases and 3 bases, with 20 bases remaining between them. The CDR3 spans 17 residues. Germline assignment: CDR1 SGHNT and CDR2 YYREEE (reference sequence). The CDR3 DNA reads as TGTGCCAGCAGCTCTAGAAGATCAGGGGCAGAGACAGATACGCAGTATTTT. This translates into CASSSRRSGAETDTQYF.

A single count supports this clone. The gene calls are TRBV6-4 and TRBJ2-3, with D hard to call. V gave up 0 bases and J gave up 12 bases, with 13 bases separating them. Germline CDR1 reads MRHNA; CDR2 reads SNTAGT. This CDR3 has 13 amino acids. DNA for the CDR3: TGTGCCAGCAGTGACTCGATGTTGAGTTCTCAGTATTTT. It encodes CASSDSMLSSQYF.

In its sample, this clone was seen once. The chain's CDR3 is CASSLGLAADTQYF. The CDR3 coding sequence is TGTGCCAGCAGCTTAGGCCTAGCCGCAGATACGCAGTATTTT. This chain uses TRBV11-3 with TRBJ2-3; possible D gene TRBD2, 5 bases. CDR1 SGHNT and CDR2 YENEEA come from the germline V gene. The CDR3 runs 14 residues. V lost 1 base, J lost 4 bases, and 9 bases lay in between.

The chain couples TRBV5-1 to TRBJ1-1; D is possibly TRBD1 (5 bases). Trimming removed 0 bases from V and 6 bases from J, with 12 bases in between. Germline-derived CDR1 and CDR2 are SGHRS and YFSETQ. This CDR3 contains 14 residues. The CDR3 here is CASSLGQGISEAFF. CDR3 nucleotides: TGCGCCAGCAGCTTGGGGCAGGGAATCTCTGAAGCTTTCTTT.

V is TRBV7-2 and J is TRBJ2-3, with 10 nucleotides matching TRBD1. Germline assignment: CDR1 SGHTA and CDR2 FQGNSA. This CDR3 region has 15 residues. V trimming: 2 bases; J trimming: 3 bases; junction bases outside the gene matches: 2. Written as DNA, the CDR3 is TGTGCCAGCAGCTTAATGGGACAGGGGACAGATACGCAGTATTTT. This codes for CASSLMGQGTDTQYF.

The rearrangement uses TRBV9 and TRBJ2-7, with a weak D call TRBD1 (5 bases). The CDR3 is 14 residues long. Germline CDR1 SGDLS, CDR2 YYNGEE. Trimming left V 1 base short and J 0 bases short, with 8 bases between. This CDR3 is CASSVSDSSYEQYF. CDR3 sequence (DNA): TGTGCCAGCAGCGTATCCGACAGCTCCTACGAGCAGTACTTC.

The genes are TRBV4-1 and TRBJ2-1; 15 positions match TRBD2. The CDR3 totals 17 residues. The ends lost 3 bases at V and 9 bases at J; junction bases unmatched: 9. Germline CDR1 reads MGHRA; CDR2 reads YSYEKL. The CDR3 coding sequence is TGCGCCAGCAGCCACCCCGGGACTAGCGGGAGGAAGGGTGAGCAGTTCTTC. Its translation: CASSHPGTSGRKGEQFF.

With regard to this clone: Different DNA sequences within this sample yield the same CDR3. The chain employs TRBV11-3 and TRBJ2-7, with D perhaps matching TRBD1 (5 bases). This CDR3 region has 13 residues. Trimming cost V 4 bases and J 2 bases, with 9 bases left between them. Germline-derived CDR1 and CDR2 are SGHNT and YENEEA. DNA of the CDR3: TGTGCCAGCAGCTCCAGGGCACCCTACGAGCAGTACTTC. This sequence encodes CASSSRAPYEQYF.

V usage is TRBV2 and J usage is TRBJ2-7, with TRBD2 matching 12 bases. V dropped 6 bases and J dropped 4; count of bases not matched to a gene: 4. Germline CDR1 and CDR2: SNHLY and FYNNEI. CDR3 length: 14 amino acids. CDR3 amino acids: CASSRLAGAYEQYF. In DNA form, the CDR3 reads TGTGCCAGCAGCAGACTAGCGGGAGCGTACGAGCAGTACTTC. The complete variable domain, with remaining parts taken from reference TRBV2 and TRBJ2-7, reads EPEVTQTPSHQVTQMGQEVILRCVPISNHLYFYWYRQILGQKVEFLVSFYNNEISEKSEIFDDQFSVERPDGSNFTLKIRSTKLEDSAMYFCASSRLAGAYEQYFGPGTRLTVT.

The chain couples TRBV29-1 to TRBJ1-2, with D possibly being TRBD1 (5 bases). The CDR3 totals 12 residues. V lost 3 bases, J lost 4 bases, and 9 bases lay in between. Germline V gene sequence: CDR1 SQVTM, CDR2 ANQGSEA. CDR3: CSVEGEVYGYTF. For the CDR3, the DNA is TGCAGCGTTGAGGGGGAGGTCTATGGCTACACCTTC.

The chain employs TRBV21-1 and TRBJ2-3; TRBD1 is taken as the D call from the table, unchecked against the DNA. TRBV21-1 is flagged as a pseudogene. The CDR3 totals 17 residues. The CDR3 DNA sequence: TGTGCCAGCAGTCCCGGACCGGACAGGGAGAAGGGAGATACGCAGTATTTT. This gives the protein CASSPGPDREKGDTQYF.